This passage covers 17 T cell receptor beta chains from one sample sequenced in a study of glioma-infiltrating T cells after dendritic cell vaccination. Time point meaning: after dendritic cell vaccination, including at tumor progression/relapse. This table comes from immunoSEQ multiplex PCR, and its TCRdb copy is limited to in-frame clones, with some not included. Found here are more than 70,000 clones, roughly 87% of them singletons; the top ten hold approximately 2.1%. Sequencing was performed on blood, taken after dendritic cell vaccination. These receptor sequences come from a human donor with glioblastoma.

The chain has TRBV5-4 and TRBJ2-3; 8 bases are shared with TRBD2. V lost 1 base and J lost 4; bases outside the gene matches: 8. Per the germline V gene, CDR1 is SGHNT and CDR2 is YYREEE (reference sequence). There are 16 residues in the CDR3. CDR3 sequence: CASSLSGGVGADTQYF. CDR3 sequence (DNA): TGTGCCAGCAGCTTGAGCGGGGGAGTTGGCGCAGATACGCAGTATTTT.

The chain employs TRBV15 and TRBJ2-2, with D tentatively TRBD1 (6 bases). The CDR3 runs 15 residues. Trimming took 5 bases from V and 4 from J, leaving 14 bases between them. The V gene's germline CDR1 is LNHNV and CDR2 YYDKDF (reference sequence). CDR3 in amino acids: CATSPETGSTGELFF. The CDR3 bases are TGTGCCACCAGCCCAGAGACAGGATCCACCGGGGAGCTGTTTTTT.

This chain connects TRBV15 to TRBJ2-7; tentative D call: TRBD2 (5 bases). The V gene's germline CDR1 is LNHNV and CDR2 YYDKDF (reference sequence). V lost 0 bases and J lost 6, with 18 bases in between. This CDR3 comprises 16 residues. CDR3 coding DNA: TGTGCCACCAGCAGAGATCCCCCTACTGTTGAGGGCGAGCAGTACTTC. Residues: CATSRDPPTVEGEQYF.

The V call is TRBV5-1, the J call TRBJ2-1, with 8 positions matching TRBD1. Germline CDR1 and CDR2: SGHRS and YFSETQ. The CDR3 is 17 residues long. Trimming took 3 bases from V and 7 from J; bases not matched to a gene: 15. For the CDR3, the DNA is TGCGCCAGCAGCTCGTCCCGGGACAGGAGGCCTTTAAATGAGCAGTTCTTC. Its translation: CASSSSRDRRPLNEQFF.

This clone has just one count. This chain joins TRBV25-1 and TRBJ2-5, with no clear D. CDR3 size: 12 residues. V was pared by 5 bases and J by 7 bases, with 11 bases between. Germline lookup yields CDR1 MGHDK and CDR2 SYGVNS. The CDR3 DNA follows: TGTGCCAGCAGTCTCCCGTCGGGGACCCAGTACTTC. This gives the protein CASSLPSGTQYF.

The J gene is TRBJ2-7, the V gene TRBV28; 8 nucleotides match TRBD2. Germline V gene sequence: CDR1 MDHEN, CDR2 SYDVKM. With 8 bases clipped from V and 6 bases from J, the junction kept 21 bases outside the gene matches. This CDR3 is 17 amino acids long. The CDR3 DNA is TGTGCCAGCGGCCCTCATCGGGGGGGAGGCAGTCCCGGCGAGCAGTACTTC. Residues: CASGPHRGGGSPGEQYF.

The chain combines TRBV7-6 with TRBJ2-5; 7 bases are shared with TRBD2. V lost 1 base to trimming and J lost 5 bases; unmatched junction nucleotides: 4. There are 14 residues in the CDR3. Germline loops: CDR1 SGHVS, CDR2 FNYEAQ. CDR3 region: CASSLDGGSETQYF. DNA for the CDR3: TGTGCCAGCAGCTTAGACGGGGGGTCCGAGACCCAGTACTTC.

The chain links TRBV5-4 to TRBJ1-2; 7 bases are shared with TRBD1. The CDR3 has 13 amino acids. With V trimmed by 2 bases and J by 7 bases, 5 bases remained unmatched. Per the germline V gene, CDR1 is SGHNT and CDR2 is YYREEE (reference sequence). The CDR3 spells CASSLRAGGGYTF. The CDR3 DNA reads TGTGCCAGCAGCTTAAGGGCAGGGGGTGGCTACACCTTC.

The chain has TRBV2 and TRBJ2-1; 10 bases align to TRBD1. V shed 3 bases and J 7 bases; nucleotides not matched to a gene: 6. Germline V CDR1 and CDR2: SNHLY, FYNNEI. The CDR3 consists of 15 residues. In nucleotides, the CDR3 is TGTGCCAGCAGTGAGTTAGGACAGGGGGTAAATGAGCAGTTCTTC. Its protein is CASSELGQGVNEQFF.

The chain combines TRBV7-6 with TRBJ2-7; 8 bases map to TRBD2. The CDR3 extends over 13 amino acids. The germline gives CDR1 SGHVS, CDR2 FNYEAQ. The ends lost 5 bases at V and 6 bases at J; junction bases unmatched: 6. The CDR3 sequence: CASSHSSGSEQYF. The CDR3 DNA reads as TGTGCCAGCAGCCACTCCAGCGGGAGCGAGCAGTACTTC.

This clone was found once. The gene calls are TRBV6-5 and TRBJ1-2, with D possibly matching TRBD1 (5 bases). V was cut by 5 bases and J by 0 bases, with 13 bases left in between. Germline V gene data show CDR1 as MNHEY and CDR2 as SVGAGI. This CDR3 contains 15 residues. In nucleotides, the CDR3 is TGTGCCAGCAGTCGCGGGGGGTCCCCTAACTATGGCTACACCTTC. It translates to CASSRGGSPNYGYTF.

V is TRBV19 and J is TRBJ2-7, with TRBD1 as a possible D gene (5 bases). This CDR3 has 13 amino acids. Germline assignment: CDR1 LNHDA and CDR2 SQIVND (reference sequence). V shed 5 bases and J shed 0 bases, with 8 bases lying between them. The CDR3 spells CASSAQGSYEQYF. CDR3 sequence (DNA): TGTGCCAGTAGTGCCCAGGGCTCCTACGAGCAGTACTTC.

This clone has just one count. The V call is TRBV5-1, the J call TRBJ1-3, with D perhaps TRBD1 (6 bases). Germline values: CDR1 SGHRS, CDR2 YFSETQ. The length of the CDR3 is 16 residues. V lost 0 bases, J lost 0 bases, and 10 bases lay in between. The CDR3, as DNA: TGCGCCAGCAGCTTGGCCAGGGACACCTCTGGAAACACCATATATTTT. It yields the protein CASSLARDTSGNTIYF.

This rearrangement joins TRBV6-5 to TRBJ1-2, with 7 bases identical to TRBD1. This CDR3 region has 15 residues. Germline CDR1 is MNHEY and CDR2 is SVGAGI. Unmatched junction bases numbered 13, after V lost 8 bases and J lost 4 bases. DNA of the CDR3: TGTGCCAGCCTCTCTATTTGGGACAGCCCCTATGGCTACACCTTC. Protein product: CASLSIWDSPYGYTF.

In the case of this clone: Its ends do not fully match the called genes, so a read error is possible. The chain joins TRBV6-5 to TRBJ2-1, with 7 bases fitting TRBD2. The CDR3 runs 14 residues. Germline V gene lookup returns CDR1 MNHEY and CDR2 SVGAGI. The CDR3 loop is CASSYGGVTNGQFF. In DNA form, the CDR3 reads TGTGCCAGCAGTTACGGGGGGGTCACCAATGGGCAGTTCTTC.

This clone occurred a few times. CDR3 region: CASSPDLEEQGETFYGYTF. CDR3 nucleotides: TGCGCCAGCAGTCCCGATCTGGAAGAACAGGGGGAGACATTCTATGGCTACACCTTC. This chain uses TRBV10-1 with TRBJ1-2, with TRBD1 matching over 8 bases. With 5 bases clipped from V and 4 bases from J, the junction kept 21 bases outside the gene matches. Germline CDR1 WNHNN, CDR2 SYGVQD (reference sequence). CDR3 length: 19 residues.

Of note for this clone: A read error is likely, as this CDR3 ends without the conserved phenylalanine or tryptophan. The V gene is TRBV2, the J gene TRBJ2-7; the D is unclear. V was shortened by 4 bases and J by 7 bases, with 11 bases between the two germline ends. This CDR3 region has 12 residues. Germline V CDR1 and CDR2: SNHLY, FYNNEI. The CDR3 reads CASSVGQREQYL. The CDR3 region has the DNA TGTGCCAGCAGTGTAGGCCAGCGAGAGCAGTACCTC.